This TCR beta chain was identified in a study of shared clonotypes between healthy human individuals. From germline, CDR1 is SQVTM and CDR2 ANQGSEA. The CDR3 has 17 amino acids. The J segment lost 2 bases and the V segment lost 3 bases, leaving 12 bases of the junction unmatched. The protocol was immunoSEQ multiplex PCR, while the TCRdb copy is restricted to in-frame clones and leaves out a portion. This table has about 1.9 million clones, roughly 93% appearing once. The naive CD8 fraction comprised CD45RO-negative cells positively selected for CCR7 and excluded terminally differentiated effector memory CD45RA+ cells.

The chain couples TRBV29-1 to TRBJ2-3, with 9 nucleotides matching TRBD2. The receptor's source is a young man in good health. Some clones in this sample may be carry-over from other donors' samples. Sequencing was performed on naive CD8+ T cells from PBMCs. The CDR3 sequence: CSVERVLLAGDTDTQYF. CDR3 DNA sequence: TGCAGCGTTGAGAGGGTTTTATTAGCGGGGGACACAGATACGCAGTATTTT.